Presented here are 7 T cell receptor beta chains from one specimen sequenced in a study of vaccination and CD4 T cells after COVID-19. Sequencing of DNA taken from cultured CD4+ T cells relied on the Oncomine TCR Beta short-read assay. A single record per CDR3 protein comes from TCRdb applying MiXCR to the PCR reads. Found here are approximately 3,200 distinct CDR3 sequences, roughly 83% of them singletons; the top ten hold around 28%. Stated treatment: roughly 10-day PBMC culture with coronavirus spike peptide pools or control peptides (ViraFEST assay). These receptors are not linked to any known antigen. Sequenced input: CD4+ T cells from blood, cultured in vitro. The receptors shown here come from a human donor who had recovered from COVID-19.

The genes are TRBV10-3 and TRBJ2-7; 7 nucleotides align to TRBD2. With 4 bases clipped from V and 2 bases from J, the junction kept 8 bases outside the gene matches. CDR1 is ENHRY, CDR2 SYGVKD, per germline. The CDR3 loop spans 15 amino acids. For the CDR3, the DNA is TGTGCCATCAGTGGTCCTAGCGGACCCCCCTACGAGCAGTACTTC. As protein: CAISGPSGPPYEQYF.

V and J are TRBV11-2 and TRBJ1-1; a weak D match, TRBD1 (6 bases). CDR3 length equals 15 residues. Germline lookup yields CDR1 SGHAT and CDR2 FQNNGV. Trimming stripped 2 bases from V and 6 bases from J, with 16 bases between. Here the CDR3 DNA reads TGTGCCAGCAGCTTACGGACGGGGGCGCTCGCTGAAGCTTTCTTT. Protein product: CASSLRTGALAEAFF. Full variable domain (outside the CDR3, taken from reference TRBV11-2 and TRBJ1-1): EAGVAQSPRYKIIEKRQSVAFWCNPISGHATLYWYQQILGQGPKLLIQFQNNGVVDDSQLPKDRFSAERLKGVDSTLKIQPAKLEDSAVYLCASSLRTGALAEAFFGQGTRLTVV.

The chain couples TRBV20-1 to TRBJ2-3, with 8 bases aligning to TRBD2. This CDR3 spans 14 amino acids. Trimming took 6 bases from V and 2 from J; bases not matched to a gene: 7. The germline gives CDR1 DFQATT, CDR2 SNEGSKA (reference sequence). The DNA of the CDR3 is TGCAGTGCCGAACCACTAGCGGACACAGATACGCAGTATTTT. It codes for CSAEPLADTDTQYF.

J is TRBJ2-3 and V is TRBV19; D is uncertain. The germline V gene has CDR1 LNHDA and CDR2 SQIVND (reference sequence). V lost 6 bases and J lost 2, with 15 bases in between. The CDR3 length is 15 residues. CDR3 sequence reads: CASSPSSTLTDTQYF. Written as DNA, the CDR3 is TGTGCCAGTAGCCCTTCCTCCACCCTCACAGATACGCAGTATTTT.

V gene TRBV24-1 combines with J gene TRBJ1-2, with D maybe TRBD1 (6 bases). This CDR3 has 16 amino acids. V was shortened by 5 bases and J by 6 bases, with 21 bases between the two germline ends. In germline, CDR1 is KGHDR, CDR2 SFDVKD. The CDR3: CATSAKGTPEADGYTF. CDR3 bases: TGTGCCACCAGTGCAAAAGGGACACCCGAAGCGGATGGCTACACCTTC.

The genes are TRBV7-6 and TRBJ1-2; 9 nucleotides match TRBD1. The CDR3 has 14 amino acids. CDR1 is SGHVS and CDR2 is FNYEAQ in the germline V gene. V lost 2 bases to trimming and J lost 7 bases; unmatched junction nucleotides: 5. CDR3 sequence: CASSLRQGEGGYTF. The CDR3, as DNA: TGTGCCAGCAGCTTACGACAGGGGGAGGGTGGCTACACCTTC.

J is TRBJ1-2 and V is TRBV5-5; 8 nucleotides align to TRBD1. The V gene's germline CDR1 is SGHKS and CDR2 YYEKEE (reference sequence). CDR3 length: 19 amino acids. Trimming took 5 bases from V and 3 from J; bases not matched to a gene: 21. The CDR3 protein is CASRLNRGTGNLIYYGYTF. The CDR3 DNA is TGTGCCAGCAGACTAAACCGTGGGACAGGCAACCTCATTTACTATGGCTACACCTTC. Drawing the rest from reference TRBV5-5 and TRBJ1-2, the complete variable domain is DAGVTQSPTHLIKTRGQQVTLRCSPISGHKSVSWYQQVLGQGPQFIFQYYEKEERGRGNFPDRFSARQFPNYSSELNVNALLLGDSALYLCASRLNRGTGNLIYYGYTFGSGTRLTVV.